This TCR beta chain originates from a study of sequential checkpoint blockade in melanoma (dated 2019 in TCRdb). The study in broad terms: Patients were assigned by 1:1 randomization to either first-line nivolumab followed by ipilimumab (arm A) or ipilimumab followed by nivolumab (arm B). Maintenance nivolumab came after each of the two trial sequences.

Explained via the paper, the treatment or condition label denotes: randomized to nivolumab then ipilimumab (arm A) or the reverse (arm B). None of the trial patients had been given prior DNA-damaging chemotherapy. Live CD3+CD8+ cells negative for CD19 and CD56 were sorted from thawed PBMCs on a FACS Aria II flow cytometer. Samples were obtained from patients with melanoma enrolled in CheckMate 064, a randomized, open-label phase II trial of sequential checkpoint blockade. Peripheral blood mononuclear cells were obtained through leukapheresis, purified using Ficoll-Paque, and frozen in human serum containing roughly 10% DMSO. Immediately after sorting, the purity of the sorted blood CD3+CD8+ cells was confirmed to be >95%, and DNA was then extracted. TCRbeta CDR3 regions were immunosequenced from genomic DNA with the immunoSEQ Assay. Before high-throughput sequencing, genomic DNA was amplified using bias-controlled multiplex PCR. Per the original workflow: To quantify the absolute abundance of each unique TCRbeta CDR3 region, the sequences were collapsed and filtered. Clonality, defined as 1 minus Pielou's evenness, was calculated using only productive rearrangements. A previously published method was used to identify clones whose frequencies were significantly greater in on-treatment samples than in baseline samples. Not all clones reach the TCRdb copy of this immuneACCESS table, which keeps in-frame sequences only. Checked studies attribute under half of the gap to unresolved V genes and leave the rest unexplained. V and J calls plus clone size are reproduced from that table; the DNA served to infer D and trimming. Here the sample has some 22,000 clones; roughly 80% occur a single time. Of the sample, around 10% is held by the ten largest clones.

Reading from cysteine to phenylalanine, the CDR3 counts 16 amino acids. Only CDR3 DNA is held: 48 bases, read in frame from base 1. V lost 3 bases and J lost 1 base, and the count of bases not matched to a germline gene is 4. The germline V gene supplies CDR1 MDHEN and CDR2 SYDVKM. With regard to this clone: Its antigen remains unidentified. Nothing much larger sits one base from this clone, and base qualities are not available.

Overall results and qualifications from the work: Validation of the response-prediction model combining TCR metrics and mutation burden is needed in larger, independent patient cohorts.

This chain joins TRBV28 to TRBJ2-3, with 10 bases in between that match TRBD2. The sequencing here drew on CD8+ T cells sorted from blood (inferred from file names), taken from a patient given nivolumab and ipilimumab in sequence. This clonotype was obtained from a human donor with melanoma. The DNA reads TGTGCCAGCAGTTTCCCAACTAGCGGGGGCACAGATACGCAGTATTTT. This gives the protein CASSFPTSGGTDTQYF.